This entry lists 25 T cell receptor beta chains sequenced from one sample in a study of blood T cell repertoires in COVID-19. Clones were sequenced by immunoSEQ multiplex PCR, and TCRdb holds only the in-frame ones, with some missing. The table lists some 97,000 clones, roughly nine tenths of them singletons. The sequenced material came from peripheral blood. All receptors come from a man aged 50 or older with active COVID-19.

The rearrangement links TRBV4-1 to TRBJ2-2; a weak D match, TRBD2 (6 bases). V lost 3 bases and J 3 bases, leaving 14 bases between the germline ends. Germline V lookup: CDR1 MGHRA, CDR2 YSYEKL. The CDR3 covers 16 residues. CDR3 bases: TGCGCCAGCAGCCACACGGGACTGGGGTACACCGGGGAGCTGTTTTTT. Protein sequence: CASSHTGLGYTGELFF.

This rearrangement joins TRBV11-2 to TRBJ2-3; 12 nucleotides align to TRBD2. This CDR3 is 16 amino acids long. After removal of 5 bases from V and 4 bases from J, the junction contained 7 bases not matched to a gene. CDR1 SGHAT and CDR2 FQNNGV come from the germline V gene. For the CDR3, the DNA is TGTGCCAGCAGCCTGACTAGCGGGAGCCTGGCAGATACGCAGTATTTT. The encoded protein is CASSLTSGSLADTQYF.

The chain uses TRBV7-3 and TRBJ2-2, with D tentatively TRBD1 (6 bases). The CDR3 extends over 14 amino acids. CDR1 SGHTA and CDR2 FQGTGA come from the germline V gene. The ends were cut back, 6 bases at V and 3 bases at J, with 11 bases in the middle. CDR3: CASRMNRDTGELFF. In DNA form, the CDR3 reads TGTGCCAGCAGAATGAACAGGGACACCGGGGAGCTGTTTTTT.

The chain recombines TRBV19 with TRBJ2-4; TRBD2 is a possible D gene (5 bases). The length of the CDR3 is 13 residues. V was shortened by 3 bases and J by 7 bases, with 10 bases between the two germline ends. The germline gives CDR1 LNHDA, CDR2 SQIVND (reference sequence). The CDR3 loop reads CASSIGGTNIQYF. In DNA, the CDR3 is TGTGCCAGTAGTATTGGAGGCACGAACATTCAGTACTTC.

This clone has just a few counts. The chain carries TRBV12-3 or TRBV12-4 and TRBJ2-1, with 8 nucleotides matching TRBD2. Trimming at V came to 3 bases and at J to 14 bases, leaving 9 bases not matched to a gene. The CDR3 is 13 residues long. In nucleotides, the CDR3 is TGTGCCAGCAGTTTGGGCGCGCGGGGGGTGGAGTTCTTC. It is translated as CASSLGARGVEFF.

The genes are TRBV3-1 (or the pseudogene TRBV3-2) and TRBJ1-5; D not certain. The CDR3 is made up of 15 amino acids. The germline V gene encodes CDR1 LGHDT and CDR2 YNNKEL (reference sequence). With 5 bases removed from V and 3 bases from J, the gap between germline ends came to 14 bases. CDR3 loop: CASSDGWFANQPQHF. CDR3 bases: TGTGCCAGCAGCGACGGGTGGTTCGCCAATCAGCCCCAGCATTTT.

The genes are TRBV19 and TRBJ2-2, with D hard to call. Germline values: CDR1 LNHDA, CDR2 SQIVND (reference sequence). CDR3 length equals 13 residues. V dropped 4 bases and J dropped 1 base, with 4 bases sitting between them. The CDR3 protein is CASSSGNTGELFF. CDR3 sequence (DNA): TGTGCCAGTAGTAGCGGGAACACCGGGGAGCTGTTTTTT. The variable domain in full, with the rest retrieved from reference TRBV19 and TRBJ2-2, is DGGITQSPKYLFRKEGQNVTLSCEQNLNHDAMYWYRQDPGQGLRLIYYSQIVNDFQKGDIAEGYSVSREKKESFPLTVTSAQKNPTAFYLCASSSGNTGELFFGEGSRLTVL.

The rearrangement links TRBV25-1 to TRBJ1-4; TRBD1 might be the D (6 bases). The germline CDR1 and CDR2 sequences are MGHDK and SYGVNS. Trimming left V 3 bases short and J 8 bases short, with 16 bases between. The CDR3 is made up of 15 amino acids. Here the CDR3 DNA reads TGTGCCAGCAGTGACCCGGGGGGGCCTTTCGAAAAACTGTTTTTT. Translating it yields CASSDPGGPFEKLFF.

The rearrangement uses TRBV3-1 (or the pseudogene TRBV3-2) and TRBJ1-2; TRBD1 matches at 9 bases. From germline, CDR1 is LGHDT and CDR2 YNNKEL (reference sequence). This CDR3 has 16 amino acids. V lost 8 bases, J lost 2 bases, and 12 bases stayed unmatched. The CDR3 is CASSTGQGYANYGYTF. The DNA for the CDR3 is TGTGCCAGCTCTACGGGACAGGGATATGCAAACTATGGCTACACCTTC.

The rearrangement uses TRBV11-2 and TRBJ2-5, with TRBD2 matching 12 bases. The germline V gene encodes CDR1 SGHAT and CDR2 FQNNGV. Losses at the gene ends were 9 bases for V and 4 bases for J; bases not matched to a gene: 6. The CDR3 has 14 residues. DNA for the CDR3: TGTGCCAGTACGACTAGCGGGGGAAGAGAGACCCAGTACTTC. This translates into CASTTSGGRETQYF.

The gene calls are TRBV2 and TRBJ1-2; TRBD1 agrees at 7 bases. The CDR3 runs to 15 residues. In germline, CDR1 is SNHLY, CDR2 FYNNEI. Trimming at V came to 1 base and at J to 7 bases, leaving 9 bases not matched to a gene. DNA of the CDR3: TGTGCCAGCAGTGAAGATCAAGGGGGCTCAGGTGGCTACACCTTC. Residues: CASSEDQGGSGGYTF.

The chain employs TRBV18 and TRBJ1-2; the D is unclear. Between the trimmed V and J ends, which lost 2 bases and 0 bases, there was a span of 10 bases. The germline CDR1 and CDR2 sequences are KGHSH and LQKENI. This CDR3 is 15 amino acids long. CDR3 coding DNA: TGTGCCAGCTCACCAAGTCAGCGGGCTAACTATGGCTACACCTTC. It translates to CASSPSQRANYGYTF.

The rearrangement joins TRBV24-1 to TRBJ2-5, with D perhaps TRBD2 (6 bases). Per germline, CDR1 KGHDR and CDR2 SFDVKD. CDR3 length equals 17 residues. With 2 bases removed from V and 7 bases from J, the gap between germline ends came to 22 bases. CDR3 sequence: CATSDSQGGSIFGTQYF. Written as DNA, the CDR3 is TGTGCCACCAGTGATTCACAAGGAGGGTCCATTTTCGGGACCCAGTACTTC.

V gene TRBV11-2 combines with J gene TRBJ2-1, with D possibly TRBD2 on 5 matching bases. This CDR3 comprises 16 residues. The V gene lost 3 bases and the J gene lost 12 bases, with 24 bases spanning the gap. Per germline, CDR1 SGHAT and CDR2 FQNNGV. The chain's CDR3 is CASSFSLEAVTMGQFF. For the CDR3, the DNA is TGTGCCAGCAGCTTCTCTCTCGAAGCGGTCACAATGGGGCAGTTCTTC.

V and J are TRBV2 and TRBJ2-6; perhaps TRBD1 as D (7 bases). Germline V gene lookup returns CDR1 SNHLY and CDR2 FYNNEI. Trimming removed 6 bases from V and 1 base from J, with 19 bases in between. This CDR3 has 18 residues. The CDR3 sequence: CASRRGRDSFSGANVLTF. In DNA form, the CDR3 reads TGTGCCAGCAGGAGGGGGCGGGACAGTTTTTCTGGGGCCAACGTCCTGACTTTC.

This clone is a singleton in its sample. This chain uses TRBV10-3 with TRBJ1-1; D perhaps matches TRBD1 (5 bases). The V end was cut by 10 bases, the J end by 0 bases, with 15 bases between. Germline V lookup: CDR1 ENHRY, CDR2 SYGVKD. This CDR3 is built from 14 residues. CDR3 amino acids: CATTDRTLNTEAFF. DNA for the CDR3: TGTGCCACGACCGACAGAACCTTGAACACTGAAGCTTTCTTT.

The chain uses TRBV5-1 and TRBJ2-2; 9 nucleotides align to TRBD2. There are 16 residues in the CDR3. V was pared by 2 bases and J by 1 base, with 3 bases of the junction left unmatched. CDR1 is SGHRS, CDR2 YFSETQ, per germline. The CDR3 loop is CASSLRLAENTGELFF. The CDR3 DNA reads as TGCGCCAGCAGCTTAAGACTAGCGGAGAACACCGGGGAGCTGTTTTTT.

The chain employs TRBV6-6 and TRBJ1-2, with 9 bases matching TRBD1. The germline V gene has CDR1 MNHNY and CDR2 SVGAGI (reference sequence). The junction had 6 bases not matched to a gene; V was cut back by 2 bases and J by 8 bases. CDR3 length: 14 residues. For the CDR3, the DNA is TGTGCCAGCAGTTACCCCGGGACAGGGAGGGGCTACACCTTC. Translated, it gives CASSYPGTGRGYTF.

The chain has TRBV5-5 and TRBJ1-2; TRBD1 aligns across 9 bases. The CDR3 runs to 15 residues. The V segment lost 4 bases and the J segment 4 bases; nucleotides outside the gene matches: 8. CDR1 SGHKS and CDR2 YYEKEE come from the germline V gene (reference sequence). CDR3 bases: TGTGCCAGCAGCCTCAACGAGGGACAGGGCTATGGCTACACCTTC. This gives the protein CASSLNEGQGYGYTF.

This chain links TRBV5-6 with TRBJ2-7, with TRBD2 as a possible D gene (6 bases). This CDR3 contains 13 residues. CDR1 and CDR2 (germline): SGHDT, YYEEEE. The V and J ends lost 5 bases and 4 bases respectively, with 13 bases between them. The CDR3 sequence: CASSFGLSYEQYV. The CDR3 DNA reads TGTGCCAGCAGTTTTGGACTATCTTACGAGCAGTACGTC.

The genes are TRBV7-8 and TRBJ2-1, with 7 bases that match TRBD2. The CDR3 sequence is 15 residues long. Germline values: CDR1 SGHVS, CDR2 FQNEAQ. V shed 0 bases, J shed 5 bases, and the junction held 4 bases outside the gene matches. This CDR3 reads CASSLAYLADNEQFF. DNA of the CDR3: TGTGCCAGCAGCTTAGCGTACCTAGCGGACAATGAGCAGTTCTTC.

This clone showed up just once. V usage is TRBV4-1 and J usage is TRBJ2-3, with D hard to call. From germline, CDR1 is MGHRA and CDR2 YSYEKL. The V end was cut by 0 bases, the J end by 3 bases, with 4 bases between. There are 13 residues in the CDR3. CDR3 DNA: TGCGCCAGCAGCCAAGAATCGACAGATACGCAGTATTTT. Residues: CASSQESTDTQYF.

This clone has a single count. The chain is built from TRBV9 and TRBJ2-6; D possibly corresponds to TRBD1 (6 bases). Trimming took 0 bases from V and 5 from J, leaving 12 bases between them. Germline-derived CDR1 and CDR2 are SGDLS and YYNGEE. CDR3 size: 16 residues. The CDR3 spells CASSVDPGAWANVLTF. CDR3 DNA: TGTGCCAGCAGCGTAGACCCAGGGGCGTGGGCCAACGTCCTGACTTTC.

The chain combines TRBV11-2 with TRBJ2-5, with 11 nucleotides matching TRBD2. CDR3 length: 15 amino acids. J was trimmed by 3 bases and V by 5 bases; bases with no gene match: 5. Germline V gives CDR1 SGHAT, CDR2 FQNNGV. CDR3 sequence: CASSQIAGGKETQYF. The CDR3 DNA is TGTGCCAGCAGCCAAATAGCGGGAGGGAAAGAGACCCAGTACTTC.

V and J are TRBV19 and TRBJ2-5, with 13 nucleotides matching TRBD2. CDR1 and CDR2 (germline): LNHDA, SQIVND (reference sequence). CDR3 length: 15 residues. The V gene end was trimmed by 6 bases and the J gene end by 3 bases; junction bases not matched to a gene: 4. CDR3 sequence reads: CASRTSGRNEETQYF. The CDR3 region has the DNA TGTGCCAGTAGGACTAGCGGGAGGAATGAAGAGACCCAGTACTTC.